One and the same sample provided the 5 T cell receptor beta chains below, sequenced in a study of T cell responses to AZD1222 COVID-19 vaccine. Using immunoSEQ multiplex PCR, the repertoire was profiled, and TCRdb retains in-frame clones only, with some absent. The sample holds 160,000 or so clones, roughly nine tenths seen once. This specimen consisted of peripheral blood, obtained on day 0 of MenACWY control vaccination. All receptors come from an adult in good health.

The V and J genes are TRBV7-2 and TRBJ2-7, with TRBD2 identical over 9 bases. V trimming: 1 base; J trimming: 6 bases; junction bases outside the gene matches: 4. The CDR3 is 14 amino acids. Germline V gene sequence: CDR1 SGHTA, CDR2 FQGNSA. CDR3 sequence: CASSLVPSGTEQYF. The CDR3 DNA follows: TGTGCCAGCAGCTTAGTCCCTAGCGGGACCGAGCAGTACTTC.

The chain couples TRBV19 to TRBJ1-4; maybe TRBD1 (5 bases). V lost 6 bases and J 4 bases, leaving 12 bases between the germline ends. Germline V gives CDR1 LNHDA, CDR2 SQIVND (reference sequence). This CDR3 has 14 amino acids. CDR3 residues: CASSLLRGNEKLFF. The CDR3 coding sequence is TGTGCCAGTAGCCTACTTAGGGGTAATGAAAAACTGTTTTTT.

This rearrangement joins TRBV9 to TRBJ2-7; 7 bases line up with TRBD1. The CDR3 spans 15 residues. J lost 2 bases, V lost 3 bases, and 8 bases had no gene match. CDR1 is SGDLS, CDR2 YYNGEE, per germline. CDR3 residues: CASSGGGTEPYEQYF. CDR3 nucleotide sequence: TGTGCCAGCAGCGGGGGTGGGACAGAGCCCTACGAGCAGTACTTC.

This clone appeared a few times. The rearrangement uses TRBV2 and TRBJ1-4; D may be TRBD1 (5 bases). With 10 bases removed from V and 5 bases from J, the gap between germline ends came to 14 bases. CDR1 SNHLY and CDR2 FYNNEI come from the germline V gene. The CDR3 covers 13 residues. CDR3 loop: CATNGGMNEKLFF. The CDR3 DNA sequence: TGTGCCACCAATGGGGGGATGAATGAAAAACTGTTTTTT.

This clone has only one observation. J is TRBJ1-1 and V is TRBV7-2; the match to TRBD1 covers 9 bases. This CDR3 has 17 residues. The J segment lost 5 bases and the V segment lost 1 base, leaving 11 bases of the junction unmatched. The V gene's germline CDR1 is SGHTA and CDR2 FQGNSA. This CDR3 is CASSLVAPGQGYTEAFF. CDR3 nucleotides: TGTGCCAGCAGCTTAGTTGCCCCGGGACAGGGCTATACTGAAGCTTTCTTT.